The table lists the clone carrying this TCR beta chain with a count of one. The data were taken from a study of blood T cell repertoires in COVID-19. For the study at large: Samples taken during acute and convalescent COVID-19 were collected in the United States, Italy and Spain. PBMCs, B-cell-depleted T cells, or T cells were the source of the cDNA or gDNA that made up the material.

Repertoires were generated with immunoSEQ multiplex PCR, while TCRdb's copy carries only in-frame clones and drops some. The sample records about 250,000 clones, more than 75% being singletons. The CDR3 runs to 14 residues. The V end was cut by 6 bases, the J end by 4 bases, with 15 bases between. CDR1 and CDR2 from the germline V gene are MNHEY and SVGAGI. The sequence derives from a middle-aged woman who had recovered from COVID-19. Sample: peripheral blood. The rearrangement uses TRBV6-5 and TRBJ1-1, with D perhaps TRBD1 (5 bases). CDR3: CASSGAVGGTEAFF. The CDR3 region has the DNA TGTGCCAGCAGCGGGGCCGTCGGGGGCACTGAAGCTTTCTTT.